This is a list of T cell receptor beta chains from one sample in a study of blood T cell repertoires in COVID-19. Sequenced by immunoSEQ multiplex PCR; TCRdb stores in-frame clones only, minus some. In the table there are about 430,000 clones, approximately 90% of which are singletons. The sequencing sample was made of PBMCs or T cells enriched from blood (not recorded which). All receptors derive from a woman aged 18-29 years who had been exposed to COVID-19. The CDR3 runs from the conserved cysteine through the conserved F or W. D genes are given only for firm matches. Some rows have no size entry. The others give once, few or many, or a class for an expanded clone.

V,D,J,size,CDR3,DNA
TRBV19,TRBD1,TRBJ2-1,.,CASRGRGLGDNEQFF,TGTGCCAGTAGGGGTAGGGGGCTAGGGGACAATGAGCAGTTCTTC
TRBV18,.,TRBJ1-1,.,CASSLDGSAMNTEAFF,TGTGCCAGCTCTCTAGACGGCAGCGCCATGAACACTGAAGCTTTCTTT
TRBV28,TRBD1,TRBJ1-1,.,CASSLQGAPEAFF,TGTGCCAGCAGTCTACAGGGGGCTCCAGAAGCTTTCTTT
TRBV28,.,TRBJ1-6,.,CASNPGGSYNSPLHF,TGTGCCAGCAACCCCGGGGGCTCCTATAATTCACCCCTCCACTTT
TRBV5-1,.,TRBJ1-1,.,CASSLVVGGEAFF,TGCGCCAGCAGCTTGGTCGTCGGAGGTGAAGCTTTCTTT
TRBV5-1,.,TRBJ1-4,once,CASSWGTPTTNEKLFF,TGCGCCAGCAGCTGGGGGACACCCACAACTAATGAAAAACTGTTTTTT
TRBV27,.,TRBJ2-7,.,CASRGEWTEGGEQYF,TGTGCCAGCAGGGGGGAATGGACAGAAGGTGGCGAGCAGTACTTC
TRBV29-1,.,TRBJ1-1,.,CSVDWGLEAFF,TGCAGCGTTGATTGGGGACTTGAAGCTTTCTTT
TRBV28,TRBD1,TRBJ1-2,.,CASSQDRGLYGYTF,TGTGCCAGCAGTCAGGACAGGGGACTTTATGGCTACACCTTC
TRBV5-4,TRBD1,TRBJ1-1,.,CASSLAPTRGGGSTEAFF,TGTGCCAGCAGCTTGGCCCCGACCCGCGGAGGGGGCTCCACTGAAGCTTTCTTT
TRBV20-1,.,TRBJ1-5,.,CSARRGQPQHF,TGCAGTGCACGGCGGGGTCAGCCCCAGCATTTT
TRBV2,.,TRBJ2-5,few,CASRDSTVQETQYF,TGTGCCAGCAGAGACTCGACAGTACAAGAGACCCAGTACTTC
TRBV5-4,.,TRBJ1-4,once,CASSLGGAGEKLFF,TGTGCCAGCAGCTTGGGTGGGGCGGGGGAAAAACTGTTTTTT
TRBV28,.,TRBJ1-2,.,CASSMGGGYGYTF,TGTGCCAGCAGTATGGGCGGGGGCTATGGCTACACCTTC
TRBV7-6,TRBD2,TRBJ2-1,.,CASSLGGTSYNEQFF,TGTGCCAGCAGCTTAGGGGGGACTAGTTACAATGAGCAGTTCTTC
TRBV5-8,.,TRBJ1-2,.,CASSPRQGRDYGYTF,TGTGCCAGCAGCCCTAGACAAGGCAGGGACTATGGCTACACCTTC
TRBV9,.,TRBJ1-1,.,CASSVAFRNTEAFF,TGTGCCAGCAGCGTAGCTTTCAGAAACACTGAAGCTTTCTTT
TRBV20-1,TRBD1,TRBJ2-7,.,CSASSQPPGTGTHEQYF,TGCAGTGCTAGTTCGCAACCTCCCGGGACAGGGACCCACGAGCAGTACTTC
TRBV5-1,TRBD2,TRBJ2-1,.,CASQRTSGNNEQFF,TGCGCCAGCCAGCGGACTAGCGGTAACAATGAGCAGTTCTTC
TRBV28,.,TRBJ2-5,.,CASNNPRQGGETQYF,TGTGCCAGCAACAATCCGCGGCAGGGAGGAGAGACCCAGTACTTC
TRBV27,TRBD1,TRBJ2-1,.,CASSLSTRGNEQFF,TGTGCCAGCAGTTTATCGACCAGGGGGAATGAGCAGTTCTTC
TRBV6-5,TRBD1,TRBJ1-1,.,CASRRQGLLNTEAFF,TGTGCCAGCAGACGACAGGGGCTACTGAACACTGAAGCTTTCTTT
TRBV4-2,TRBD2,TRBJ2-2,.,CASSQERGGNTGELFF,TGTGCCAGCAGCCAAGAGCGGGGGGGTAACACCGGGGAGCTGTTTTTT
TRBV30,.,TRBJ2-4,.,CAWSVNRASKNIQYF,TGTGCCTGGAGTGTAAACAGGGCCTCCAAAAACATTCAGTACTTC
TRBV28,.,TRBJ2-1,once,CASSFVDNEQFF,TGTGCCAGCAGTTTCGTTGACAATGAGCAGTTCTTC
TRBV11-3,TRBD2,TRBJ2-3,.,CASSPGLAGADTQYF,TGTGCCAGCAGTCCCGGGCTAGCGGGAGCAGATACGCAGTATTTT
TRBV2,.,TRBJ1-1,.,CASNRMNTEAFF,TGTGCCAGCAACAGGATGAACACTGAAGCTTTCTTT
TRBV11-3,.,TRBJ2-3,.,CASSPGEGYTQYF,TGTGCCAGCAGCCCAGGCGAGGGATACACGCAGTATTTT
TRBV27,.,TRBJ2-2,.,CASSPDTGELFF,TGTGCCAGCAGTCCAGACACCGGGGAGCTGTTTTTT
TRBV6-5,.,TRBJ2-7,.,CASRPDRSPTYEQYF,TGTGCCAGCAGACCCGACAGGTCGCCAACCTACGAGCAGTACTTC
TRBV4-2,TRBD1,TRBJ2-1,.,CASSGGGTGGESYYNEQFF,TGTGCCAGCAGCGGCGGCGGGACAGGGGGCGAATCGTACTACAATGAGCAGTTCTTC
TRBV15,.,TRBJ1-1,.,CATSRDPGWDTEAFF,TGTGCCACCAGCAGAGATCCGGGATGGGACACTGAAGCTTTCTTT